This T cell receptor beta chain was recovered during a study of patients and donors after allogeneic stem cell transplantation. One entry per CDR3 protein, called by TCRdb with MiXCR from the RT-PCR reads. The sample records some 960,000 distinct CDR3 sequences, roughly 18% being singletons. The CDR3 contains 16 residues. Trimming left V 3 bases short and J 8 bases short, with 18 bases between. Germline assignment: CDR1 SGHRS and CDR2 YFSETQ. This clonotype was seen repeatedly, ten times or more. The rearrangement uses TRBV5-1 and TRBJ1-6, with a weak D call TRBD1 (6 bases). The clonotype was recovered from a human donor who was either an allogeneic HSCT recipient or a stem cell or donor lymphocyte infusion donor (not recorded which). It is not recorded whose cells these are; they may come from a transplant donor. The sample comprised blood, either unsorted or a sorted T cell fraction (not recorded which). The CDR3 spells CASSSQPQGFDSPLHF. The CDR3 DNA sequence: TGCGCCAGCAGCTCCCAACCCCAGGGGTTTGATTCACCCCTCCACTTT.